This T cell receptor (beta chain) comes out of a study of neurological immune-mediated disorders. Findings and limits, study-wide: Grouping of repertoires by phylogeny put those of 18 of 34 multiple sclerosis patients into a single related-CDR3 cluster, a possible signature.

This clonotype was recorded at least ten times. Its antigen is unknown. In germline, CDR1 is DFQATT, CDR2 SNEGSKA (reference sequence). V was shortened by 6 bases and J by 0 bases, with 12 bases between the two germline ends. CDR3 length: 13 amino acids. The cDNA was generated by 5'RACE with 10-nucleotide random UMIs. A single run covered 15-18 subjects with over 190 million TCR-beta sequences. In TCRdb, the 5' RACE reads were re-called with MiXCR into one record per CDR3 protein. The sample carries about 46,000 distinct CDR3 sequences, roughly 4.4% recorded once. The chain has TRBV20-1 and TRBJ2-7; tentative D call: TRBD1 (6 bases). Material for sequencing was PBMCs. The receptor comes from an older woman with multiple sclerosis. The CDR3 here is CSAVRQDSYEQYF. CDR3 bases: TGCAGTGCCGTTCGACAGGACTCCTACGAGCAGTACTTC.